The subject of this entry is one TCR beta chain. This entry is derived from a study of blood T cell repertoires in COVID-19. Overall study context: Some COVID-19 samples were acute and others convalescent; all came from the United States, Italy and Spain. T cells, B-cell-depleted T cells, or PBMCs provided the cDNA or gDNA that served as material.

In the study's own analysis: Reference gene primer amplification in the assay estimated nucleated cell counts. Method: immunoSEQ multiplex PCR; TCRdb's copy keeps in-frame clones and lacks some. V and J calls plus clone size are reproduced from that table; the DNA served to infer D and trimming. In the table there are fewer than 200,000 clones, approximately 90% of which are singletons. This sequence was found in a woman aged 45-60 years with acute or convalescent COVID-19. Sequencing was carried out using peripheral blood.

Written as DNA, the CDR3 is TGTGCCAGCAGTTACTCTACGAGCTCCTACGAGCAGTACTTC. It codes for CASSYSTSSYEQYF. The chain carries TRBV6-5 and TRBJ2-7; no definite D call. The CDR3 sequence is 14 residues long. V was cut by 0 bases and J by 0 bases, with 6 bases left in between. Germline CDR1 and CDR2: MNHEY and SVGAGI.